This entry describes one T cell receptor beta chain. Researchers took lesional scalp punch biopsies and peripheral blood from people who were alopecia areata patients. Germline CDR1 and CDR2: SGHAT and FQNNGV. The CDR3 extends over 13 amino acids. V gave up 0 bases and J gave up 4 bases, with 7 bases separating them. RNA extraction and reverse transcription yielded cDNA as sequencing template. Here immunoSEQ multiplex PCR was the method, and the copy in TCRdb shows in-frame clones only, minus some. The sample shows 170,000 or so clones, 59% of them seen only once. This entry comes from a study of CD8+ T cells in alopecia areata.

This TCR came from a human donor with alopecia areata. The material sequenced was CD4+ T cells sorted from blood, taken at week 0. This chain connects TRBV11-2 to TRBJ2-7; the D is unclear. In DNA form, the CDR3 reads TGTGCCAGCAGCTTAGACGTGACGTACGAGCAGTACTTC. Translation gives CASSLDVTYEQYF.